The present entry profiles one T cell receptor beta chain with its context. This sample was included in a study of cytomegalovirus exposure and HLA in healthy donors. Researchers ran the PCR with 60 Vbeta and 13 Jbeta primers. Clones were sequenced by immunoSEQ multiplex PCR, and TCRdb holds only the in-frame ones, with some missing. The sample carries about 130,000 clones, 80% recorded once. Germline CDR1 SGHRS, CDR2 YFSETQ. The V segment lost 2 bases and the J segment 2 bases; nucleotides outside the gene matches: 3. This CDR3 has 15 amino acids. The sequencing input was PBMCs. The chain recombines TRBV5-1 with TRBJ2-7, with TRBD2 identical over 11 bases. The receptor was derived from a man aged 35 to 55 in good health and CMV-seronegative. CDR3 in amino acids: CASSFLAGGPYEQYF. CDR3 in DNA: TGCGCCAGCAGCTTCCTAGCGGGAGGCCCCTACGAGCAGTACTTC.